These 7 T cell receptor beta chains were all obtained from the same sample, sequenced in a study of identifying expanded T cells in peripheral blood. Repertoires were generated with immunoSEQ multiplex PCR, while TCRdb's copy carries only in-frame clones and drops some. This sample carries about 76,000 clones, 80% to 90% of them seen once, and the ten largest clones take around a sixth. Sequencing was carried out using blood. These receptor sequences come from a person between 18 and 69 years old in good health.

The chain joins TRBV27 to TRBJ2-2; no firm D call. Germline CDR1 and CDR2: MNHEY and SMNVEV (reference sequence). V dropped 2 bases and J dropped 5 bases, with 9 bases sitting between them. The CDR3 has 14 residues. DNA of the CDR3: TGTGCCAGCAGTTTAGGGCGAAGGACCGGGGAGCTGTTTTTT. The encoded protein is CASSLGRRTGELFF.

The CDR3 nucleotides read TGTGCCAGTAGTATTCAAACAGGAGGGGAGACCCAGTACTTC. Translation: CASSIQTGGETQYF. The chain is built from TRBV19 and TRBJ2-5; tentative D call: TRBD2 (6 bases). Germline CDR1 reads LNHDA; CDR2 reads SQIVND (reference sequence). Trimming took 3 bases from V and 5 from J, leaving 13 bases between them. CDR3 length: 14 amino acids. The variable domain in full, completed from reference TRBV19 and TRBJ2-5, reads DGGITQSPKYLFRKEGQNVTLSCEQNLNHDAMYWYRQDPGQGLRLIYYSQIVNDFQKGDIAEGYSVSREKKESFPLTVTSAQKNPTAFYLCASSIQTGGETQYFGPGTRLLVL.

The J gene is TRBJ2-7, the V gene TRBV11-2; D may correspond to TRBD1 or TRBD2 (5 bases each). This CDR3 has 16 residues. Germline V gives CDR1 SGHAT, CDR2 FQNNGV. The V end was cut by 4 bases, the J end by 2 bases, with 18 bases between. CDR3 sequence: CASSWPSGLLTYEQYF. In DNA form, the CDR3 reads TGTGCCAGCAGCTGGCCTTCGGGGCTTCTTACCTACGAGCAGTACTTC. The whole variable domain, remainder taken from reference TRBV11-2 and TRBJ2-7, is EAGVAQSPRYKIIEKRQSVAFWCNPISGHATLYWYQQILGQGPKLLIQFQNNGVVDDSQLPKDRFSAERLKGVDSTLKIQPAKLEDSAVYLCASSWPSGLLTYEQYFGPGTRLTVT.

The chain employs TRBV7-9 and TRBJ2-5; no firm D call. Germline loops: CDR1 SEHNR, CDR2 FQNEAQ (reference sequence). This CDR3 is 11 amino acids long. Trimming removed 3 bases at V and 5 bases at J, with 4 bases between. The CDR3 sequence: CASSFLETQYF. In DNA form, the CDR3 reads TGTGCCAGCAGCTTTTTGGAGACCCAGTACTTC.

The rearrangement uses TRBV28 and TRBJ2-6; D is undetermined. V lost 5 bases and J 0 bases, leaving 5 bases between the germline ends. The germline V gene has CDR1 MDHEN and CDR2 SYDVKM. CDR3 length: 14 amino acids. This CDR3 reads CASSEISGANVLTF. The DNA for the CDR3 is TGTGCCAGCAGTGAGATCTCTGGGGCCAACGTCCTGACTTTC.

The chain has TRBV19 and TRBJ2-7; TRBD1 agrees at 11 bases. CDR3 size: 14 residues. The J segment lost 5 bases and the V segment lost 6 bases, leaving 6 bases of the junction unmatched. Germline values: CDR1 LNHDA, CDR2 SQIVND (reference sequence). The CDR3 here is CASRGRDRGNEQYF. The CDR3, as DNA: TGTGCCAGTAGGGGCCGGGACAGGGGGAACGAGCAGTACTTC.

The genes are TRBV19 and TRBJ2-2, with 8 bases aligning to TRBD2. After removal of 7 bases from V and 6 bases from J, the junction contained 7 bases not matched to a gene. The CDR3 spans 14 residues. CDR1 and CDR2 from the germline V gene are LNHDA and SQIVND (reference sequence). The CDR3: CASTPRGGAGELFF. The CDR3 DNA is TGTGCCAGTACCCCTCGGGGGGGGGCCGGGGAGCTGTTTTTT.